The next 31 T cell receptor beta chains were all read from a single sample in a study of cytomegalovirus exposure and HLA in healthy donors. The method was immunoSEQ multiplex PCR; TCRdb's version includes in-frame clones alone and lacks a portion of them. This table has around 230,000 clones, about 90% appearing once. The sample taken for sequencing was PBMCs. The receptors stem from a woman aged 25 to 39 in good health and CMV-seropositive.

The V and J genes are TRBV4-2 and TRBJ2-7; 9 bases map to TRBD2. Germline V gene lookup returns CDR1 LGHNA and CDR2 YNFKEQ. V lost 0 bases, J lost 5 bases, and 17 bases stayed unmatched. The CDR3 extends over 19 amino acids. CDR3 DNA: TGTGCCAGCAGCCAAGACGTTCGCCTAGCGGGAAATTCGAGGGACGAGCAGTACTTC. This encodes CASSQDVRLAGNSRDEQYF.

The chain recombines TRBV6-1 with TRBJ2-1; D possibly corresponds to TRBD2 (6 bases). The CDR3 contains 14 residues. The germline gives CDR1 MNHNS, CDR2 SASEGT. V dropped 6 bases and J dropped 3 bases, with 12 bases sitting between them. In DNA, the CDR3 is TGTGCCAGCAGGAGGGCGGGAAACTACAATGAGCAGTTCTTC. Its translation is CASRRAGNYNEQFF.

This chain uses TRBV28 with TRBJ2-7, with 8 bases aligning to TRBD2. The ends lost 8 bases at V and 5 bases at J; junction bases unmatched: 14. Germline CDR1 is MDHEN and CDR2 is SYDVKM. The CDR3 is 15 amino acids. CDR3 sequence: CASHVVGRERNEQYF. In nucleotides, the CDR3 is TGTGCCAGCCACGTCGTCGGGAGGGAAAGGAACGAGCAGTACTTC.

The rearrangement uses TRBV19 and TRBJ1-2; 8 nucleotides agree with TRBD1. Trimming at V came to 5 bases and at J to 4 bases, leaving 9 bases not matched to a gene. The CDR3 extends over 15 amino acids. Germline CDR1 reads LNHDA; CDR2 reads SQIVND (reference sequence). DNA of the CDR3: TGTGCCAGTAGTGCGTCCAGGGGGCTTGGCTATGGCTACACCTTC. Protein product: CASSASRGLGYGYTF.

This clone has just a few counts. The chain employs TRBV7-8 and TRBJ1-1; D is possibly TRBD1 (5 bases). CDR3 length: 16 residues. V was shortened by 0 bases and J by 0 bases, with 11 bases between the two germline ends. Germline V gene data show CDR1 as SGHVS and CDR2 as FQNEAQ. The DNA of the CDR3 is TGTGCCAGCAGCTTAGCTCCGGACACCATGAACACTGAAGCTTTCTTT. Residues: CASSLAPDTMNTEAFF. The full variable domain, its missing parts supplied by reference TRBV7-8 and TRBJ1-1, is GAGVSQSPRYKVAKRGQDVALRCDPISGHVSLFWYQQALGQGPEFLTYFQNEAQLDKSGLPSDRFFAERPEGSVSTLKIQRTQQEDSAVYLCASSLAPDTMNTEAFFGQGTRLTVV.

This chain joins TRBV19 and TRBJ2-5; TRBD2 matches 10 bases. Germline V lookup: CDR1 LNHDA, CDR2 SQIVND (reference sequence). Trimming took 3 bases from V and 2 from J; bases not matched to a gene: 3. This CDR3 region has 15 residues. The CDR3 DNA reads as TGTGCCAGTAGTATTACTAGCGGGAATCAAGAGACCCAGTACTTC. Amino acids: CASSITSGNQETQYF.

The chain couples TRBV5-1 to TRBJ2-1; 13 bases map to TRBD2. Losses at the gene ends were 4 bases for V and 6 bases for J; bases not matched to a gene: 7. Germline assignment: CDR1 SGHRS and CDR2 YFSETQ. CDR3 size: 16 residues. This CDR3 reads CASSIQTSGRANEQFF. The CDR3, as DNA: TGCGCCAGCAGCATCCAAACTAGCGGGAGGGCCAATGAGCAGTTCTTC. The whole variable domain, filled in from reference TRBV5-1 and TRBJ2-1, reads KAGVTQTPRYLIKTRGQQVTLSCSPISGHRSVSWYQQTPGQGLQFLFEYFSETQRNKGNFPGRFSGRQFSNSRSEMNVSTLELGDSALYLCASSIQTSGRANEQFFGPGTRLTVL.

This clone was counted only a few times. The rearrangement joins TRBV28 to TRBJ1-5, with D possibly TRBD1 on 6 matching bases. Trimming stripped 5 bases from V and 0 bases from J, with 8 bases between. Looked up from germline, CDR1 is MDHEN and CDR2 is SYDVKM. The length of the CDR3 is 14 residues. In DNA, the CDR3 is TGTGCCAGCAGTGGGGACACTAGCAATCAGCCCCAGCATTTT. Translation: CASSGDTSNQPQHF.

V gene TRBV28 combines with J gene TRBJ1-5; 7 nucleotides match TRBD1. The V gene's germline CDR1 is MDHEN and CDR2 SYDVKM. The ends lost 6 bases at V and 5 bases at J; junction bases unmatched: 7. This CDR3 spans 14 amino acids. CDR3: CASSVDREDQPQHF. In nucleotides, the CDR3 is TGTGCCAGCAGCGTAGACAGGGAGGATCAGCCCCAGCATTTT.

The chain employs TRBV15 and TRBJ1-3, with 7 bases lining up with TRBD1. CDR1 and CDR2 (germline): LNHNV, YYDKDF (reference sequence). The junction had 10 bases not matched to a gene; V was cut back by 1 base and J by 4 bases. The CDR3 contains 17 residues. CDR3 residues: CATSRGQGMVYGNTIYF. The CDR3 DNA follows: TGTGCCACCAGCAGAGGACAGGGTATGGTTTACGGAAACACCATATATTTT.

The chain combines TRBV5-4 with TRBJ2-5; 8 bases are a match to TRBD2. The J segment lost 0 bases and the V segment lost 3 bases, leaving 1 base of the junction unmatched. The germline V gene encodes CDR1 SGHNT and CDR2 YYREEE (reference sequence). CDR3 length: 14 amino acids. The CDR3: CASSYSGNQETQYF. CDR3 DNA: TGTGCCAGCAGCTATAGCGGGAACCAAGAGACCCAGTACTTC.

The chain has TRBV10-3 and TRBJ2-2, with D possibly being TRBD2 (5 bases). Trimming took 7 bases from V and 7 from J, leaving 13 bases between them. CDR1 is ENHRY, CDR2 SYGVKD, per germline. CDR3 length: 13 amino acids. CDR3 sequence reads: CAITSYEGGELFF. The CDR3 coding sequence is TGTGCCATCACCAGCTACGAGGGCGGGGAGCTGTTTTTT.

This sequence joins TRBV10-2 and TRBJ1-2; 9 bases map to TRBD1. The trim removed 6 bases at V and 2 bases at J, leaving 7 bases unmatched. The germline CDR1 and CDR2 sequences are WSHSY and SAAADI. The CDR3 has 15 residues. The CDR3: CASSGTGGLNYGYTF. The CDR3 DNA sequence: TGCGCCAGCAGCGGAACAGGGGGCTTAAACTATGGCTACACCTTC.

V gene TRBV6-1 combines with J gene TRBJ1-1; D remains ambiguous. The germline V and J ends were trimmed by 3 bases and 0 bases, with 5 bases remaining between them. CDR3 length equals 13 residues. Germline CDR1 and CDR2: MNHNS and SASEGT. The CDR3, as DNA: TGTGCCAGCAGTGATGGGCTGAACACTGAAGCTTTCTTT. This sequence encodes CASSDGLNTEAFF.

The chain recombines TRBV7-9 with TRBJ2-5; 7 nucleotides match TRBD2. The CDR3 totals 16 residues. The V and J ends lost 1 base and 1 base, in that order; junction bases with no gene match: 6. In germline, CDR1 is SEHNR, CDR2 FQNEAQ (reference sequence). The CDR3 DNA reads as TGTGCCAGCAGCTTAGTATCCCCTAGCGGCCAAGAGACCCAGTACTTC. Residues: CASSLVSPSGQETQYF.

This chain joins TRBV5-4 and TRBJ2-2; TRBD1 agrees at 7 bases. The V segment lost 3 bases and the J segment 0 bases; nucleotides outside the gene matches: 2. Germline CDR1 is SGHNT and CDR2 is YYREEE (reference sequence). This CDR3 contains 15 residues. The CDR3 here is CASSSGQTNTGELFF. CDR3 bases: TGTGCCAGCAGCTCGGGACAGACGAACACCGGGGAGCTGTTTTTT.

The rearrangement uses TRBV6-6 and TRBJ2-5; perhaps TRBD1 as D (5 bases). The CDR3 is made up of 15 amino acids. Between the trimmed V and J ends, which lost 5 bases and 3 bases, there was a span of 16 bases. CDR1 MNHNY and CDR2 SVGAGI come from the germline V gene (reference sequence). This CDR3 reads CASSPPPAGKETQYF. The CDR3 nucleotides read TGTGCCAGCAGTCCCCCCCCGGCAGGGAAAGAGACCCAGTACTTC.

This chain connects TRBV4-2 to TRBJ1-4, with TRBD1 matching 9 bases. Germline assignment: CDR1 LGHNA and CDR2 YNFKEQ. Trimming removed 0 bases from V and 5 bases from J; junction bases left unmatched: 4. The CDR3 length is 16 residues. The CDR3: CASSQDSGTGNEKLFF. Here the CDR3 DNA reads TGTGCCAGCAGCCAAGACTCGGGGACAGGGAATGAAAAACTGTTTTTT.

The rearrangement links TRBV2 to TRBJ2-1, with 10 bases lining up with TRBD2. Trimming took 10 bases from V and 8 from J; bases not matched to a gene: 17. In germline, CDR1 is SNHLY, CDR2 FYNNEI. This CDR3 is built from 16 residues. The CDR3 DNA sequence: TGTGCCACCGAGACCCTCCTAGCGGGAGCCGGAGATGAGCAGTTCTTC. Translating it yields CATETLLAGAGDEQFF.

The chain recombines TRBV5-4 with TRBJ2-3; 7 positions match TRBD2. The V gene's germline CDR1 is SGHNT and CDR2 YYREEE (reference sequence). Unmatched junction bases numbered 4, after V lost 7 bases and J lost 2 bases. The CDR3 totals 13 residues. As DNA, the CDR3 is TGTGCCAGCGGGAGGGGACTCACAGATACGCAGTATTTT. Translation gives CASGRGLTDTQYF. Using reference TRBV5-4 and TRBJ2-3 for the parts outside the CDR3, the full variable domain is ETGVTQSPTHLIKTRGQQVTLRCSSQSGHNTVSWYQQALGQGPQFIFQYYREEENGRGNFPPRFSGLQFPNYSSELNVNALELDDSALYLCASGRGLTDTQYFGPGTRLTVL.

J is TRBJ1-5 and V is TRBV2; the match to TRBD1 covers 9 bases. The J segment lost 3 bases and the V segment lost 1 base, leaving 4 bases of the junction unmatched. The CDR3 runs 16 residues. Germline V gives CDR1 SNHLY, CDR2 FYNNEI. The CDR3 sequence: CASSEEGTGYNQPQHF. In nucleotides, the CDR3 is TGTGCCAGCAGTGAAGAGGGGACAGGGTACAATCAGCCCCAGCATTTT.

The chain couples TRBV28 to TRBJ2-1, with D maybe TRBD1 (6 bases). Germline assignment: CDR1 MDHEN and CDR2 SYDVKM. The CDR3 spans 11 residues. V lost 3 bases, J lost 10 bases, and 7 bases lay in between. CDR3 in DNA: TGTGCCAGCAGTTTGGGGGCCGAGCAGTTCTTC. Its translation is CASSLGAEQFF.

This rearrangement joins TRBV2 to TRBJ2-7, with D perhaps matching TRBD2 (6 bases). CDR1 is SNHLY and CDR2 is FYNNEI in the germline V gene. The CDR3 spans 12 residues. V lost 8 bases to trimming and J lost 2 bases, with 10 bases between them. Here the CDR3 DNA reads TGTGCCAGCCGGGACTCCCCCTACGAGCAGTACTTC. Its translation is CASRDSPYEQYF.

V is TRBV5-1 and J is TRBJ2-7, with TRBD2 identical over 9 bases. The CDR3 covers 15 residues. Germline CDR1 SGHRS, CDR2 YFSETQ. V shed 2 bases, J shed 5 bases, and the junction held 8 bases outside the gene matches. For the CDR3, the DNA is TGCGCCAGCAGCTTCGTTATAGCGGGAGACGACGAGCAGTACTTC. Translated, it gives CASSFVIAGDDEQYF. The full variable domain, its missing parts supplied by reference TRBV5-1 and TRBJ2-7, is KAGVTQTPRYLIKTRGQQVTLSCSPISGHRSVSWYQQTPGQGLQFLFEYFSETQRNKGNFPGRFSGRQFSNSRSEMNVSTLELGDSALYLCASSFVIAGDDEQYFGPGTRLTVT.

The CDR3 nucleotides read TGTGCCAGCAGCTCCGATGGGACAGGGGGACGGCTCGGTGGCTACACCTTC. This translates into CASSSDGTGGRLGGYTF. The chain joins TRBV7-9 to TRBJ1-2; 11 nucleotides match TRBD1. This CDR3 is 17 amino acids long. CDR1 and CDR2 (germline): SEHNR, FQNEAQ (reference sequence). Unmatched junction bases numbered 14, after V lost 4 bases and J lost 7 bases.

This chain links TRBV5-1 with TRBJ1-2, with D hard to call. Germline CDR1 reads SGHRS; CDR2 reads YFSETQ. V lost 0 bases and J lost 4, with 13 bases in between. The CDR3 is 15 amino acids. The chain's CDR3 is CASSLATTSAYGYTF. The CDR3 DNA reads as TGCGCCAGCAGCTTGGCCACGACATCAGCCTATGGCTACACCTTC.

This clone was seen only once. The J gene is TRBJ2-2, the V gene TRBV4-1; 12 nucleotides match TRBD2. Trimming cost V 3 bases and J 4 bases; bases outside gene matches: 6. The CDR3 extends over 17 amino acids. Per the germline V gene, CDR1 is MGHRA and CDR2 is YSYEKL. The CDR3 spells CASSQQLAGGSTGELFF. As DNA, the CDR3 is TGCGCCAGCAGCCAGCAACTAGCGGGAGGTTCCACCGGGGAGCTGTTTTTT.

The chain carries TRBV5-1 and TRBJ1-2, with TRBD1 as a possible D gene (6 bases). The germline V gene has CDR1 SGHRS and CDR2 YFSETQ. The V gene lost 5 bases and the J gene lost 4 bases, with 12 bases spanning the gap. The CDR3 loop spans 13 amino acids. The CDR3 region has the DNA TGCGCCAGCAGTCCCACAGGGACCTATGGCTACACCTTC. Translation gives CASSPTGTYGYTF.

The genes are TRBV27 and TRBJ2-1; 7 bases match TRBD2. With V trimmed by 7 bases and J by 8 bases, 11 bases remained unmatched. CDR3 size: 14 residues. Germline V lookup: CDR1 MNHEY, CDR2 SMNVEV (reference sequence). The CDR3 spells CASNWPERGDEQFF. In DNA form, the CDR3 reads TGTGCCAGCAATTGGCCCGAGCGGGGAGATGAGCAGTTCTTC.

This clone was seen only a few times. This chain uses TRBV7-9 with TRBJ2-2; tentative D call: TRBD2 (5 bases). The ends were cut back, 6 bases at V and 3 bases at J, with 11 bases in the middle. This CDR3 spans 14 amino acids. The germline CDR1 and CDR2 sequences are SEHNR and FQNEAQ (reference sequence). The CDR3 here is CASRVRGYTGELFF. DNA of the CDR3: TGTGCCAGCAGAGTCCGGGGATACACCGGGGAGCTGTTTTTT.

The V call is TRBV2, the J call TRBJ1-5; D not resolved. The length of the CDR3 is 13 residues. In germline, CDR1 is SNHLY, CDR2 FYNNEI. Trimming left V 7 bases short and J 5 bases short, with 12 bases between. In DNA, the CDR3 is TGTGCCAGCAACGTCGGTACCTATCAGCCCCAGCATTTT. It codes for CASNVGTYQPQHF.